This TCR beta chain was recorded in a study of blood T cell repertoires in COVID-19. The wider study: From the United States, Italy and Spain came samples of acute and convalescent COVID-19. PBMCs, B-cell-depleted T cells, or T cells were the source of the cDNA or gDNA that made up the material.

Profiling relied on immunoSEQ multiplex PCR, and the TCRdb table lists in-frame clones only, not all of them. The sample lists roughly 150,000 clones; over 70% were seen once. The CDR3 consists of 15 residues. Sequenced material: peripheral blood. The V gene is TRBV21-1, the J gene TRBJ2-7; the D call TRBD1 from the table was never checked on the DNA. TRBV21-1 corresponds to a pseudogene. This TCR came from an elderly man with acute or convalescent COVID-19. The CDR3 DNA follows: TGTGCCAGCACCCCCCCGGGACACCAGTCCTACGAGCAGTACTTC. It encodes CASTPPGHQSYEQYF.